This TCR beta chain is drawn from a study of identical twins. From germline, CDR1 is SNHLY and CDR2 FYNNEI. CDR3 length: 14 residues. Trimming stripped 7 bases from V and 4 bases from J, with 16 bases between. TCRdb re-analysed the 5' RACE reads in MiXCR, keeping a single row per CDR3 protein. The sample lists about 690,000 distinct CDR3 sequences; approximately 6.1% were seen once. At least ten counts were recorded for this clonotype. Its antigen is still unknown. Study results and limitations: Insertion counts were lower in abundant cord blood beta clonotypes, a trend that memory repertoires did not show. Conclusions were based on cross-sectional statistical analysis, without following the same donors. Sequences that were beta out-of-frame showed weaker excess twin sharing.

All donors were healthy, and all were Caucasian. The genes are TRBV2 and TRBJ1-2, with D possibly being TRBD1 (5 bases). The receptor comes from a man aged 18 to 30 in good health. The sequencing sample was made of naive T cells sorted from blood. The CDR3 loop is CASTFREFSYGYTF. The CDR3 nucleotides are TGTGCCAGCACTTTCAGGGAGTTCTCCTATGGCTACACCTTC.